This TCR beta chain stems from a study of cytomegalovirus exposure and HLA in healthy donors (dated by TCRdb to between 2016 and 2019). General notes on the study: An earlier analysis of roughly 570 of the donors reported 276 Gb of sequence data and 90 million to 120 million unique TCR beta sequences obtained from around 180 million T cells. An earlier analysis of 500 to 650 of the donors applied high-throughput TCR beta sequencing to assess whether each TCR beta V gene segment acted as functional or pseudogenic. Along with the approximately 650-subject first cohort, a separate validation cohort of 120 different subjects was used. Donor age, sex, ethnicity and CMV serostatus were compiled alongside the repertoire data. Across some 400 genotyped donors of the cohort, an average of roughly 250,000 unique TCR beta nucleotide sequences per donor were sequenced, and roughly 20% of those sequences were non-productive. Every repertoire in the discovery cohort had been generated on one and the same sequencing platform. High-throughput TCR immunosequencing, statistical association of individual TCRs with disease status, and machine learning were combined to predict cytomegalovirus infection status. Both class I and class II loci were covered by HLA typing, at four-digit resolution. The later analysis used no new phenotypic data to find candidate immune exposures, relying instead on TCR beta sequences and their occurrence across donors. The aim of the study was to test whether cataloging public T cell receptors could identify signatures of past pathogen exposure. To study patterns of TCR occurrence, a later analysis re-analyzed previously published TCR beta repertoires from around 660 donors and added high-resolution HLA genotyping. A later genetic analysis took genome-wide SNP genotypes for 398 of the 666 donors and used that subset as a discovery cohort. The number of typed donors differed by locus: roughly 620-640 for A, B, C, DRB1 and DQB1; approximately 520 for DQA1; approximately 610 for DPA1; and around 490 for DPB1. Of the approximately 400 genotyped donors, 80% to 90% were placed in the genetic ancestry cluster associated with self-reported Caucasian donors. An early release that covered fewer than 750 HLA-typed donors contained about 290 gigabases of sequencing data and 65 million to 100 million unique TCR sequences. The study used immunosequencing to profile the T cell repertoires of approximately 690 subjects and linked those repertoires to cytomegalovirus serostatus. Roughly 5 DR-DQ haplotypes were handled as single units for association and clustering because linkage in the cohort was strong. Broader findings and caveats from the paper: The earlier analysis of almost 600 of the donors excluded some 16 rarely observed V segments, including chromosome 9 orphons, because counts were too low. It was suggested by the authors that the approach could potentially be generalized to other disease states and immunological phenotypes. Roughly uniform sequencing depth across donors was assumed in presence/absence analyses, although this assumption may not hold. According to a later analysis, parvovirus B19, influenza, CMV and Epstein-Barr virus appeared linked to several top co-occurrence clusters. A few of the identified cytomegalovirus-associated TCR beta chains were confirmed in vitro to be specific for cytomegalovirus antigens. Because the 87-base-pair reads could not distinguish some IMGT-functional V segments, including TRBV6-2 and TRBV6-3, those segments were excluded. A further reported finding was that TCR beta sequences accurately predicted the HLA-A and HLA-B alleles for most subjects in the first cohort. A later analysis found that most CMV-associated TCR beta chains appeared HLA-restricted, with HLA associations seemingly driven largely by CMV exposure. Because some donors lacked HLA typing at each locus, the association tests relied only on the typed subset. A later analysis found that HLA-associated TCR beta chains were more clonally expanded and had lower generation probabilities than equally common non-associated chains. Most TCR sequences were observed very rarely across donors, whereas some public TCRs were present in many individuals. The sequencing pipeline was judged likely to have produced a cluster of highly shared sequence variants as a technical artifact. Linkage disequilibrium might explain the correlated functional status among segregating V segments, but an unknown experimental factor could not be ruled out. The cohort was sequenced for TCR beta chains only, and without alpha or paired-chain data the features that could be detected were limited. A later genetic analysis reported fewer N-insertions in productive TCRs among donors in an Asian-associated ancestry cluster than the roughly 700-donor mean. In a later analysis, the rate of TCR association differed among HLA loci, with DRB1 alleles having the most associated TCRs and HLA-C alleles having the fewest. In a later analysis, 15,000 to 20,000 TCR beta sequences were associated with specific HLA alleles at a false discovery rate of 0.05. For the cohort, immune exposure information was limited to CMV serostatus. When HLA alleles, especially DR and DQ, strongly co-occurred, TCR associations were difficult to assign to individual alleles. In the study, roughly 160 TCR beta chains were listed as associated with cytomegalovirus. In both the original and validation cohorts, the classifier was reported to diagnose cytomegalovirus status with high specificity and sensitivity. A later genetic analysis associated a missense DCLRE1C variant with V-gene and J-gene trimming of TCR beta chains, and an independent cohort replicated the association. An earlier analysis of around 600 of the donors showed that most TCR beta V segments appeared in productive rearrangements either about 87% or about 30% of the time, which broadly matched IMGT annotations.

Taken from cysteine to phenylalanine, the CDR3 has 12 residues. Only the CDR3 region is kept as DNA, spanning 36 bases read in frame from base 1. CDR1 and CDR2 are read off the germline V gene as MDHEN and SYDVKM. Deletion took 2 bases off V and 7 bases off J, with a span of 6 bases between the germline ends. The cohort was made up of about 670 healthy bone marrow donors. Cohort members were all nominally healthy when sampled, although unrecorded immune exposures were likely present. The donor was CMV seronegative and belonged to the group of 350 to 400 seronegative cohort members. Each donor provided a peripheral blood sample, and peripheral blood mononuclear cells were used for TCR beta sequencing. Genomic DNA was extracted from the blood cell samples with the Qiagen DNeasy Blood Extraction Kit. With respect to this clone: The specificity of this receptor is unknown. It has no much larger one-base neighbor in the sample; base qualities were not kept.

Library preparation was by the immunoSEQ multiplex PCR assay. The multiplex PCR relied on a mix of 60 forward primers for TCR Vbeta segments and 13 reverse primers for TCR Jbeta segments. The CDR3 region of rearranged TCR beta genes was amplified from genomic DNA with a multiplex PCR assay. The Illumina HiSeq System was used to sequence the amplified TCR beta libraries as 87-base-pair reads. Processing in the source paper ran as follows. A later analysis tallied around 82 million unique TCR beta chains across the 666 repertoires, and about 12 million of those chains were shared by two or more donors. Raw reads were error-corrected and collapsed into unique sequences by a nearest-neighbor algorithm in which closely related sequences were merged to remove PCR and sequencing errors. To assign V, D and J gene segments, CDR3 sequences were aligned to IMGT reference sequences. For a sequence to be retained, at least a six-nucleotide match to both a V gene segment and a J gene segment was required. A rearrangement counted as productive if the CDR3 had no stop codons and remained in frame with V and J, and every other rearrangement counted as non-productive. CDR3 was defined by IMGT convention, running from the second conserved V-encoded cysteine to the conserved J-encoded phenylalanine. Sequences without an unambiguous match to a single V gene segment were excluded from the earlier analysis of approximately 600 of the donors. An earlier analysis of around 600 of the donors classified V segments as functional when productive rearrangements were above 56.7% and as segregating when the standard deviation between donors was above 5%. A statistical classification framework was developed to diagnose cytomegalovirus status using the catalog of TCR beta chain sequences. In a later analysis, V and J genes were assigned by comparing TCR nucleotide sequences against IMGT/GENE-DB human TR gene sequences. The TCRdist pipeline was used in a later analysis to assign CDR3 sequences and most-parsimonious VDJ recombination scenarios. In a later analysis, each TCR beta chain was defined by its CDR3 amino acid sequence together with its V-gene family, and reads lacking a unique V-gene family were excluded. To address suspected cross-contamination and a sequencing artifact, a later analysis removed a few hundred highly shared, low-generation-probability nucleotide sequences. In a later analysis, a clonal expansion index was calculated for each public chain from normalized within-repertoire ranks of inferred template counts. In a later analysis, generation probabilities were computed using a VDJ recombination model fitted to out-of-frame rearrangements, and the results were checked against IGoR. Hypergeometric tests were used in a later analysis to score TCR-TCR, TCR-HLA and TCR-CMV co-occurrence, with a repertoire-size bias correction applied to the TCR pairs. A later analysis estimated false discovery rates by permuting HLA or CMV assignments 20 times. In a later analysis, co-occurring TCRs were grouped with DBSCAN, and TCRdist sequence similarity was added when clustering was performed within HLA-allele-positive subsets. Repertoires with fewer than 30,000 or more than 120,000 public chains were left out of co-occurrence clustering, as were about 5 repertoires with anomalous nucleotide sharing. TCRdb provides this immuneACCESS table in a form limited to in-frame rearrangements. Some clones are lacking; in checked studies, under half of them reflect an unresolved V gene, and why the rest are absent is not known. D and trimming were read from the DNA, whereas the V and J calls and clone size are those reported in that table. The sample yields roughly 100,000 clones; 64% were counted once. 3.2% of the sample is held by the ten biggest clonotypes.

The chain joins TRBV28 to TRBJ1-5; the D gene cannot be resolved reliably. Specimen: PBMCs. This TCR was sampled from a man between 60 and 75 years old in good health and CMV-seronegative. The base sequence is TGTGCCAGCAGTTTAGCGTACCAGCCCCAGCATTTT. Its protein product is CASSLAYQPQHF.